The 21 T cell receptor beta chains below were found in one sample sequenced in a study of cytomegalovirus exposure and HLA in healthy donors (dated by TCRdb to the late 2010s). Libraries came from the immunoSEQ multiplex PCR assay. TCRdb holds this immuneACCESS table with in-frame rearrangements only. Some clones are missing; in checked studies, unresolved V genes explain under half, and the rest has no known cause. This sample lists 170,000 or so clones; 85% were detected once. The ten largest account for approximately 15% of the sample. Sequencing used PBMCs. Every receptor here comes from a man between 18 and 35 years old in good health and CMV-seropositive.

For this clone: Given the absence of the conserved phenylalanine or tryptophan at the CDR3 end, a read error is likely. It is unclear where the CDR3 begins or ends on the DNA, so no DNA is shown, and the CDR3 is as TCRdb lists it. Here the CDR3 reads CASADCGRI. This rearrangement joins TRBV5-1 to TRBJ2-7; TRBD1 is the table's D call, not checked against the DNA. Both ends counted, the CDR3 spans 9 residues. Germline V gives CDR1 SGHRS, CDR2 YFSETQ.

V usage is TRBV4-1 and J usage is TRBJ2-3; 11 positions match TRBD2. This CDR3 comprises 16 residues. Per germline, CDR1 MGHRA and CDR2 YSYEKL. The V segment lost 1 base and the J segment 5 bases; nucleotides outside the gene matches: 5. The CDR3 spells CASSQVTSGVGDTQYF. CDR3 bases: TGCGCCAGCAGCCAAGTGACTAGCGGGGTCGGAGATACGCAGTATTTT.

This sequence joins TRBV7-3 and TRBJ2-7, with D maybe TRBD2 (6 bases). Looked up from germline, CDR1 is SGHTA and CDR2 is FQGTGA. CDR3 length: 15 amino acids. Trimming took off 1 base at V and 3 bases at J, with 13 bases between the two ends. In nucleotides, the CDR3 is TGTGCCAGCAGCTTAAGCGGGACCGACAGCTACGAGCAGTACTTC. Its translation: CASSLSGTDSYEQYF.

This chain connects TRBV5-4 to TRBJ1-2; 8 bases line up with TRBD1. Germline lookup yields CDR1 SGHNT and CDR2 YYREEE (reference sequence). This CDR3 has 14 amino acids. Trimming took 2 bases from V and 8 from J; bases not matched to a gene: 8. The CDR3 region has the DNA TGTGCCAGCAGCTTCCGGCAGGGGGCGTGGGGCTACACCTTC. It codes for CASSFRQGAWGYTF.

The rearrangement links TRBV5-4 to TRBJ2-4; 8 bases are a match to TRBD1. V was pared by 4 bases and J by 6 bases, with 9 bases of the junction left unmatched. Germline loops: CDR1 SGHNT, CDR2 YYREEE (reference sequence). This CDR3 contains 15 residues. For the CDR3, the DNA is TGTGCCAGCAGCCCACAAGGACAGGGTCGAAACATTCAGTACTTC. This codes for CASSPQGQGRNIQYF.

The chain joins TRBV7-2 to TRBJ2-5; D unresolved. Trimming removed 4 bases from V and 0 bases from J, with 3 bases in between. This CDR3 has 12 amino acids. Germline CDR1 reads SGHTA; CDR2 reads FQGNSA. The CDR3 bases are TGTGCCAGCAGCTACTACCAAGAGACCCAGTACTTC. Translated, it gives CASSYYQETQYF.

The chain employs TRBV2 and TRBJ1-4; 7 bases agree with TRBD1. Germline CDR1 is SNHLY and CDR2 is FYNNEI. Losses at the gene ends were 7 bases for V and 6 bases for J; bases not matched to a gene: 11. This CDR3 region has 15 residues. This CDR3 is CASNLGGTGDEKLFF. The CDR3 nucleotides are TGTGCCAGCAACTTAGGGGGCACGGGAGATGAAAAACTGTTTTTT.

This sequence joins TRBV7-6 and TRBJ2-5; D not resolved. The germline V and J ends were trimmed by 0 bases and 0 bases, with 5 bases remaining between them. This CDR3 comprises 14 residues. Germline V CDR1 and CDR2: SGHVS, FNYEAQ. The chain's CDR3 is CASSLAFDQETQYF. CDR3 DNA sequence: TGTGCCAGCAGCTTAGCGTTCGACCAAGAGACCCAGTACTTC.

This clone showed up just once. The chain links TRBV15 to TRBJ1-1; a possible D gene is TRBD1 (5 bases). The CDR3 is 15 amino acids. V shed 5 bases and J shed 5 bases, with 18 bases lying between them. The germline gives CDR1 LNHNV, CDR2 YYDKDF (reference sequence). CDR3 loop: CATSSDPTGGTEAFF. The CDR3 nucleotides are TGTGCCACCAGCTCAGATCCTACCGGGGGTACTGAAGCTTTCTTT. The full variable domain, with the rest looked up from reference TRBV15 and TRBJ1-1, is DAMVIQNPRYQVTQFGKPVTLSCSQTLNHNVMYWYQQKSSQAPKLLFHYYDKDFNNEADTPDNFQSRRPNTSFCFLDIRSPGLGDTAMYLCATSSDPTGGTEAFFGQGTRLTVV.

The CDR3 nucleotides read TGTGCCGTACGCACCGGGACAGGGAACACCGGGGAGCTGTTTTTT. This translates into CAVRTGTGNTGELFF. This sequence joins TRBV27 and TRBJ2-2, with 8 bases fitting TRBD1. V trimming: 11 bases; J trimming: 1 base; junction bases outside the gene matches: 9. CDR1 is MNHEY, CDR2 SMNVEV, per germline (reference sequence). The CDR3 is made up of 15 amino acids.

This clone was detected a few times. The rearrangement links TRBV7-3 to TRBJ1-1; 7 positions agree with TRBD1. This CDR3 has 13 residues. Germline assignment: CDR1 SGHTA and CDR2 FQGTGA. V lost 1 base and J lost 7; bases outside the gene matches: 3. Written as DNA, the CDR3 is TGTGCCAGCAGCTTAATGGGACAGAGTGAAGCTTTCTTT. Protein sequence: CASSLMGQSEAFF.

This CDR3 is CAWSGLAGVFYEQFF. The DNA for the CDR3 is TGTGCCTGGAGTGGACTAGCGGGGGTCTTCTATGAGCAGTTCTTC. The V gene is TRBV30, the J gene TRBJ2-1, with 12 bases matching TRBD2. The CDR3 is 15 residues long. Trimming cost V 1 base and J 8 bases; bases outside gene matches: 6. The germline V gene encodes CDR1 GTSNPN and CDR2 SVGIG (reference sequence).

The rearrangement uses TRBV19 and TRBJ2-5, with 8 nucleotides matching TRBD2. The V and J ends lost 8 bases and 0 bases, in that order; junction bases with no gene match: 8. CDR1 is LNHDA and CDR2 is SQIVND in the germline V gene (reference sequence). The CDR3 extends over 15 amino acids. The CDR3 sequence is CASSGLAANQETQYF. The CDR3 DNA reads TGTGCCAGTTCAGGACTAGCAGCTAACCAAGAGACCCAGTACTTC.

The chain is built from TRBV6-5 and TRBJ1-1; TRBD1 agrees at 11 bases. In germline, CDR1 is MNHEY, CDR2 SVGAGI. The length of the CDR3 is 14 residues. V trimming: 6 bases; J trimming: 1 base; junction bases outside the gene matches: 1. The CDR3 sequence: CASRDRGRNTEAFF. The DNA of the CDR3 is TGTGCCAGCAGGGACAGGGGGCGGAACACTGAAGCTTTCTTT.

V gene TRBV28 combines with J gene TRBJ2-6; TRBD2 aligns across 8 bases. V trimming: 9 bases; J trimming: 4 bases; junction bases outside the gene matches: 17. The CDR3 covers 18 residues. The V gene's germline CDR1 is MDHEN and CDR2 SYDVKM. The DNA for the CDR3 is TGTGCCAGTCAGACCGGGGGGGGCGCTTTCGTCGGGGCCAACGTCCTGACTTTC. This sequence encodes CASQTGGGAFVGANVLTF.

The J gene is TRBJ2-1, the V gene TRBV28, with 9 bases identical to TRBD2. In germline, CDR1 is MDHEN, CDR2 SYDVKM. There are 16 residues in the CDR3. The ends lost 7 bases at V and 4 bases at J; junction bases unmatched: 11. CDR3 in amino acids: CASTSRGTSIYNEQFF. In DNA, the CDR3 is TGTGCCAGCACCTCCCGGGGGACTAGCATTTACAATGAGCAGTTCTTC.

The chain employs TRBV15 and TRBJ1-5; D remains unclear. Between the trimmed V and J ends, which lost 9 bases and 0 bases, there was a span of 15 bases. The length of the CDR3 is 15 residues. CDR1 LNHNV and CDR2 YYDKDF come from the germline V gene (reference sequence). This CDR3 is CATTRGSYSNQPQHF. The CDR3 DNA reads TGTGCCACTACCCGCGGGAGTTATAGCAATCAGCCCCAGCATTTT.

The V and J genes are TRBV5-6 and TRBJ2-7; possible D gene TRBD1, 5 bases. Germline CDR1 SGHDT, CDR2 YYEEEE. The CDR3 has 13 residues. Trimming took off 0 bases at V and 5 bases at J, with 9 bases between the two ends. CDR3 coding DNA: TGTGCCAGCAGCTTGGATGGGGCCCACGAGCAGTACTTC. This translates into CASSLDGAHEQYF.

The chain carries TRBV10-2 and TRBJ1-1, with D unclear. Germline lookup yields CDR1 WSHSY and CDR2 SAAADI. Trimming stripped 3 bases from V and 0 bases from J, with 11 bases between. This CDR3 is 15 amino acids long. DNA for the CDR3: TGCGCCAGCAGTGACCACCAGGCAGTGAACACTGAAGCTTTCTTT. This translates into CASSDHQAVNTEAFF.

This clone is a singleton in its sample. The genes are TRBV18 and TRBJ1-1; D ambiguous. With 2 bases removed from V and 4 bases from J, the gap between germline ends came to 8 bases. Germline assignment: CDR1 KGHSH and CDR2 LQKENI. The CDR3 totals 13 residues. The CDR3 region is CASSPIQATEAFF. In DNA form, the CDR3 reads TGTGCCAGCTCACCAATCCAGGCCACTGAAGCTTTCTTT.

The V gene is TRBV11-2, the J gene TRBJ2-7; 8 bases map to TRBD2. This CDR3 comprises 17 residues. The germline V gene has CDR1 SGHAT and CDR2 FQNNGV. Trimming removed 1 base from V and 2 bases from J; junction bases left unmatched: 10. CDR3 in DNA: TGTGCCAGCAGCTTAGGCTTCAAACTAGCGGAAACCTACGAGCAGTACTTC. This sequence encodes CASSLGFKLAETYEQYF.